The 14 T cell receptor beta chains below come from one sample, sequenced in a study of blood T cell repertoires in COVID-19. Profiled with immunoSEQ multiplex PCR; TCRdb holds only in-frame clones, not every one. The table has just over 150,000 clones, around 93% seen once. Sequenced: peripheral blood. The receptors shown here come from a man younger than 45 with COVID-19, enrolled during active disease.

This chain links TRBV28 with TRBJ2-7; a possible D gene is TRBD2 (6 bases). Germline V gene sequence: CDR1 MDHEN, CDR2 SYDVKM. The V gene lost 8 bases and the J gene lost 4 bases, with 12 bases spanning the gap. CDR3 length: 12 residues. This chain's CDR3 is CASAGSIYEQYF. The DNA of the CDR3 is TGTGCCAGCGCGGGATCAATTTACGAGCAGTACTTC. Filled out from reference TRBV28 and TRBJ2-7, the complete variable domain reads DVKVTQSSRYLVKRTGEKVFLECVQDMDHENMFWYRQDPGLGLRLIYFSYDVKMKEKGDIPEGYSVSREKKERFSLILESASTNQTSMYLCASAGSIYEQYFGPGTRLTVT.

The rearrangement links TRBV5-1 to TRBJ1-6, with 8 bases matching TRBD1. The junction had 6 bases not matched to a gene; V was cut back by 4 bases and J by 9 bases. Germline loops: CDR1 SGHRS, CDR2 YFSETQ. This CDR3 has 14 amino acids. CDR3 in amino acids: CASSAGQGGSPLHF. The CDR3 region has the DNA TGCGCCAGCAGCGCCGGACAGGGAGGTTCACCCCTCCACTTT.

The chain recombines TRBV12-5 with TRBJ2-4, with 7 nucleotides matching TRBD1. Germline values: CDR1 LGHNT, CDR2 FRNRAP. This CDR3 region has 15 residues. The trim removed 2 bases at V and 1 base at J, leaving 2 bases unmatched. The DNA for the CDR3 is TGTGCTAGTGGTTTGAAACAGGGGGCCAAAAACATTCAGTACTTC. Its protein product is CASGLKQGAKNIQYF.

This chain uses TRBV30 with TRBJ2-1; 10 nucleotides line up with TRBD2. Trimming removed 0 bases from V and 4 bases from J; junction bases left unmatched: 3. CDR1 and CDR2 (germline): GTSNPN, SVGIG (reference sequence). This CDR3 contains 15 residues. DNA of the CDR3: TGTGCCTGGAGTGTTAGACTAGCGGGTTACAATGAGCAGTTCTTC. It is translated as CAWSVRLAGYNEQFF.

The CDR3 region has the DNA TGTGCCAGTACCCTACGGCAGGGAGGTAGTGGCAATCAGCCCCAGCATTTT. This translates into CASTLRQGGSGNQPQHF. The chain recombines TRBV19 with TRBJ1-5; the D gene is possibly TRBD1 (5 bases). CDR1 is LNHDA, CDR2 SQIVND, per germline (reference sequence). The CDR3 extends over 17 amino acids. V was trimmed by 7 bases and J by 2 bases, leaving 21 bases between them. The whole variable domain, remainder taken from reference TRBV19 and TRBJ1-5, is DGGITQSPKYLFRKEGQNVTLSCEQNLNHDAMYWYRQDPGQGLRLIYYSQIVNDFQKGDIAEGYSVSREKKESFPLTVTSAQKNPTAFYLCASTLRQGGSGNQPQHFGDGTRLSIL.

This clone was picked up one time. The chain links TRBV9 to TRBJ2-1; TRBD2 aligns across 14 bases. The CDR3 runs 17 residues. J was trimmed by 7 bases and V by 2 bases; bases with no gene match: 8. The germline gives CDR1 SGDLS, CDR2 YYNGEE. In nucleotides, the CDR3 is TGTGCCAGCAGCGTTGGGGTCGGGACTAGCGGGAGTAATGAGCAGTTCTTC. This gives the protein CASSVGVGTSGSNEQFF.

This chain uses TRBV5-1 with TRBJ2-1; TRBD2 matches at 8 bases. Losses at the gene ends were 1 base for V and 7 bases for J; bases not matched to a gene: 13. In germline, CDR1 is SGHRS, CDR2 YFSETQ. There are 17 residues in the CDR3. The CDR3 DNA reads TGCGCCAGCAGCTTGCTTTATTTCGGTAGCGGGATGAATGAGCAGTTCTTC. Translated: CASSLLYFGSGMNEQFF.

The chain couples TRBV7-9 to TRBJ2-3; TRBD2 matches at 10 bases. The V gene's germline CDR1 is SEHNR and CDR2 FQNEAQ (reference sequence). V was pared by 5 bases and J by 0 bases, with 2 bases of the junction left unmatched. The CDR3 length is 15 residues. The CDR3 DNA is TGTGCCAGCAGCCCTAGCGGGAGTAGCACAGATACGCAGTATTTT. This sequence encodes CASSPSGSSTDTQYF.

This clone was picked up a small number of times. The chain couples TRBV18 to TRBJ1-2, with 10 nucleotides matching TRBD1. The V gene's germline CDR1 is KGHSH and CDR2 LQKENI. V lost 3 bases and J lost 6; bases outside the gene matches: 7. CDR3 size: 15 residues. CDR3 nucleotide sequence: TGTGCCAGCTCACCCGGGACAGGGGCATTCAATGGCTACACCTTC. Protein sequence: CASSPGTGAFNGYTF.

The V gene is TRBV18, the J gene TRBJ2-1; 15 positions match TRBD2. CDR3 length: 15 residues. Germline V lookup: CDR1 KGHSH, CDR2 LQKENI. Unmatched junction bases numbered 5, after V lost 5 bases and J lost 9 bases. The CDR3 loop is CASSWTSGGAGEQFF. CDR3 nucleotides: TGTGCCAGCTCATGGACTAGCGGGGGGGCTGGTGAGCAGTTCTTC.

The V gene is TRBV27, the J gene TRBJ1-5, with TRBD1 matching 7 bases. CDR1 is MNHEY, CDR2 SMNVEV, per germline (reference sequence). CDR3 size: 16 residues. J lost 7 bases, V lost 4 bases, and 13 bases had no gene match. CDR3: CASSSQHYRGEQPQHF. The CDR3 DNA reads as TGTGCCAGCAGTTCACAACACTACAGGGGCGAACAGCCCCAGCATTTT.

CDR3 in DNA: TGTGCCAGCTCACCAAATTCGGTCCCTGATGGCTACACCTTC. It encodes CASSPNSVPDGYTF. V is TRBV18 and J is TRBJ1-2; D unresolved. Trimming pared 2 bases from V and 6 bases from J, leaving 13 bases between. CDR1 KGHSH and CDR2 LQKENI come from the germline V gene. The CDR3 consists of 14 residues.

The chain recombines TRBV20-1 with TRBJ1-2, with D perhaps TRBD1 (5 bases). Trimming removed 3 bases at V and 8 bases at J, with 16 bases between. Looked up from germline, CDR1 is DFQATT and CDR2 is SNEGSKA (reference sequence). This CDR3 contains 13 residues. The CDR3 sequence: CSASTYGGVGYTF. Here the CDR3 DNA reads TGCAGTGCTAGTACTTACGGAGGGGTCGGCTACACCTTC.

V usage is TRBV7-2 and J usage is TRBJ1-2; 12 nucleotides line up with TRBD1. The CDR3 is 15 residues long. Germline V CDR1 and CDR2: SGHTA, FQGNSA. V dropped 4 bases and J dropped 4; count of bases not matched to a gene: 4. The DNA of the CDR3 is TGTGCCAGCAGCTGGGGACAGGGGGCCTCCTATGGCTACACCTTC. This translates into CASSWGQGASYGYTF. Drawing the rest from reference TRBV7-2 and TRBJ1-2, the complete variable domain is GAGVSQSPSNKVTEKGKDVELRCDPISGHTALYWYRQSLGQGLEFLIYFQGNSAPDKSGLPSDRFSAERTGGSVSTLTIQRTQQEDSAVYLCASSWGQGASYGYTFGSGTRLTVV.